This T cell receptor beta chain was observed in a study of CD8+ T cells in alopecia areata. Study information: It was oral tofacitinib, at 5 to 10 mg twice daily, that treated patients received.

Once RNA had been extracted, it was reverse transcribed into cDNA to act as the sequencing template. Clones were read by immunoSEQ multiplex PCR, and TCRdb kept only the in-frame ones, dropping some. The profile shows some 240,000 clones, more than 45% of them singletons. Germline V gene sequence: CDR1 SGHTA, CDR2 FQGTGA. The CDR3 is 13 residues long. Trimming stripped 5 bases from V and 6 bases from J, with 11 bases between. The study team obtained lesional scalp punch biopsies and peripheral blood from alopecia areata patients. This sequence originates from a human donor with alopecia areata. This specimen was CD4+ T cells sorted from blood, taken at week 0. The chain links TRBV7-3 to TRBJ2-1; D is perhaps TRBD1 or TRBD2 (5 bases each). CDR3 loop: CASSRTRGNEQFF. CDR3 nucleotide sequence: TGTGCCAGCAGCCGAACTAGGGGCAATGAGCAGTTCTTC. Complete variable domain (other parts from reference TRBV7-3 and TRBJ2-1): GAGVSQTPSNKVTEKGKYVELRCDPISGHTALYWYRQSLGQGPEFLIYFQGTGAADDSGLPNDRFFAVRPEGSVSTLKIQRTERGDSAVYLCASSRTRGNEQFFGPGTRLTVL.